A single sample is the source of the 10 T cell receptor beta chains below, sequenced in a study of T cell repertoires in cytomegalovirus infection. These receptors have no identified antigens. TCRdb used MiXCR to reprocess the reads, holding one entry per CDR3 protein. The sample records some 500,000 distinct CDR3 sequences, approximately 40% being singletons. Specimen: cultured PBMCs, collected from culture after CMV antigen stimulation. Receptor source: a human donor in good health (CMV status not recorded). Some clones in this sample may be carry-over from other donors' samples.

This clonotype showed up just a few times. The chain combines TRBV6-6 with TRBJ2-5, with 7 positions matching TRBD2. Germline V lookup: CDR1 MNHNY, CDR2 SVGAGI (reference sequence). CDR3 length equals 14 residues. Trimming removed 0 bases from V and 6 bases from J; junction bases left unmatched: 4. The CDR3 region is CASSYSGGRKTQYF. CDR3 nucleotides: TGTGCCAGCAGTTACTCGGGGGGGAGGAAGACCCAGTACTTC.

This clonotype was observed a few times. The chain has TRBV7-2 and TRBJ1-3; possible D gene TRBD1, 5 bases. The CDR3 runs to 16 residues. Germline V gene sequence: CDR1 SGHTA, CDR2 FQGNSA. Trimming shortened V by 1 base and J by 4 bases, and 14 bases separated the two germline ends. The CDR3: CASSLEPGLAGNTIYF. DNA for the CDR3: TGTGCCAGCAGCTTAGAACCGGGGCTCGCAGGAAACACCATATATTTT.

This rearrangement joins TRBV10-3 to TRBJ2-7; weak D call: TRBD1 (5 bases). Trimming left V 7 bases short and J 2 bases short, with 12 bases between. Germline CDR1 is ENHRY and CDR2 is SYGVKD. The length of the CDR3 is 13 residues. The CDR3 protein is CAIKPQGPYEQYF. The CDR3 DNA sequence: TGTGCCATCAAACCCCAGGGCCCCTACGAGCAGTACTTC.

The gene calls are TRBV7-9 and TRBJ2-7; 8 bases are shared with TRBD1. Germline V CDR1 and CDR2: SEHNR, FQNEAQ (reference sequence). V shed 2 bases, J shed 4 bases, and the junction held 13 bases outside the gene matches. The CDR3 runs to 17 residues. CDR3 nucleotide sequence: TGTGCCAGCAGCTTAATGTGGGCGGGACAGGACTCTTACGAGCAGTACTTC. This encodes CASSLMWAGQDSYEQYF.

CDR3 sequence: CASSLGQRNAEQYF. CDR3 in DNA: TGTGCCAGCAGCTTAGGTCAGAGGAACGCCGAGCAGTACTTC. The chain employs TRBV7-4 and TRBJ2-7; D unresolved. Germline CDR1 and CDR2: SGHVT and SQSDAQ. V lost 1 base and J 6 bases, leaving 13 bases between the germline ends. The CDR3 has 14 residues. Full variable domain (rest looked up from reference TRBV7-4 and TRBJ2-7): GAGVSQSPRYKVAKRGRDVALRCDSISGHVTLYWYRQTLGQGSEVLTYSQSDAQRDKSGRPSGRFSAERPERSVSTLKIQRTEQGDSAVYLCASSLGQRNAEQYFGPGTRLTVT.

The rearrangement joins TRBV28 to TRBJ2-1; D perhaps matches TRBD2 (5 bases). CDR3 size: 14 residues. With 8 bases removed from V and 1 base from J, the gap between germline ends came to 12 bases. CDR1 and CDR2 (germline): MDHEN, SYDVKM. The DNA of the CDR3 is TGTGCCAGCGACGAGGGCGGATCCTACAATGAGCAGTTCTTC. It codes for CASDEGGSYNEQFF.

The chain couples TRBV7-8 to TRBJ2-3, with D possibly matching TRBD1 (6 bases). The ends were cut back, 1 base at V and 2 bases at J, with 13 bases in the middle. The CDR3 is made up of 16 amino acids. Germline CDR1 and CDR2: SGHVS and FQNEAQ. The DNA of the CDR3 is TGTGCCAGCAGCTTAGACAGGGTAGGGCCCACAGATACGCAGTATTTT. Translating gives CASSLDRVGPTDTQYF. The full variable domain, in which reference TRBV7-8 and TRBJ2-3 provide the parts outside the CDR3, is GAGVSQSPRYKVAKRGQDVALRCDPISGHVSLFWYQQALGQGPEFLTYFQNEAQLDKSGLPSDRFFAERPEGSVSTLKIQRTQQEDSAVYLCASSLDRVGPTDTQYFGPGTRLTVL.

In DNA, the CDR3 is TGTGCCAGCTGCTCGAGGGTGGGAGGTGTCGGGGAGCTGTTTTTT. As protein: CASCSRVGGVGELFF. The rearrangement uses TRBV11-2 and TRBJ2-2, with a weak D call TRBD2 (6 bases). The CDR3 extends over 15 amino acids. The V gene's germline CDR1 is SGHAT and CDR2 FQNNGV. Trimming took off 8 bases at V and 7 bases at J, with 20 bases between the two ends.

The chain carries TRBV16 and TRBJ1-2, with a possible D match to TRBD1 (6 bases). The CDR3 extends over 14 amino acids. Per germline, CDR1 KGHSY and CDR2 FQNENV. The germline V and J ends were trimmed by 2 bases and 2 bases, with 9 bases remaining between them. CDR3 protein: CASSQGGTNYGYTF. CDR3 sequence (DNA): TGTGCCAGCAGCCAAGGGGGCACCAACTATGGCTACACCTTC.

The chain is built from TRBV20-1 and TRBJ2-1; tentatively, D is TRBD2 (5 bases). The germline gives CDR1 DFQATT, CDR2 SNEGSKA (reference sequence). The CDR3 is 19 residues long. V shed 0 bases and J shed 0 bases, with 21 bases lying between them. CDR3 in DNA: TGCAGTGCTAGAGATTTCCTCCCACTAGATCCGAGCTCCTACAATGAGCAGTTCTTC. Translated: CSARDFLPLDPSSYNEQFF.